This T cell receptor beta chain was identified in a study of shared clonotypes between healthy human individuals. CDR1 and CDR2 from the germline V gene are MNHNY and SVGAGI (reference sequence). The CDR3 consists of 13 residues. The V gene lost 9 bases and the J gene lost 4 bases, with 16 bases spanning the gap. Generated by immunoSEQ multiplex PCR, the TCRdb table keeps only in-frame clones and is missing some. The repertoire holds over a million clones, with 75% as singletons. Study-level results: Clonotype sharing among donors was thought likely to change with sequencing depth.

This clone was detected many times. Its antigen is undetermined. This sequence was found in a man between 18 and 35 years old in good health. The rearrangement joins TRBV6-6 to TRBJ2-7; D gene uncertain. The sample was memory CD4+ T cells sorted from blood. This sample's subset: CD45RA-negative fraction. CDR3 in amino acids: CASGSPAVYEQYF. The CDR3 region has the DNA TGTGCCAGTGGTTCGCCCGCCGTTTACGAGCAGTACTTC.